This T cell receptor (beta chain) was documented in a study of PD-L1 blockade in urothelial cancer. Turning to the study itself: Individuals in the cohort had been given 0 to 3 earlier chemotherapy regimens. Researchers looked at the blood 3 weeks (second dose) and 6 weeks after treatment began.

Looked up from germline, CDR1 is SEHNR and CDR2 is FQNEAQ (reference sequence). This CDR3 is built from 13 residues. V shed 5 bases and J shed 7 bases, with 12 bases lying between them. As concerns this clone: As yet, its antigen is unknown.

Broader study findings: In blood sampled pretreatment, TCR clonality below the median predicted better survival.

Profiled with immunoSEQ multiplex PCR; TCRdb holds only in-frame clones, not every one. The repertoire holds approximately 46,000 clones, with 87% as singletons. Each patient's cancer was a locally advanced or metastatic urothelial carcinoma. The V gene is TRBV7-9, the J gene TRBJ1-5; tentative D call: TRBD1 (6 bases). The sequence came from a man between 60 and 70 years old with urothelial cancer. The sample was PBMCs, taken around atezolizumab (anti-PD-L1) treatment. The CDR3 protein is CASSRDGTQPQHF. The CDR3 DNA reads TGTGCCAGCAGCCGGGACGGGACACAGCCCCAGCATTTT.